This T cell receptor (beta chain) was profiled in a study of blood T cells in healthy people across ages. This clonotype is a singleton in its sample. Germline values: CDR1 LGHDT, CDR2 YNNKEL (reference sequence). The CDR3 runs to 15 residues. A second PCR of roughly 7 to 11 cycles used a sample-barcoded 5' primer and a J-beta primer mix. One entry per CDR3 protein, called by TCRdb with MiXCR from the 5' RACE reads. There are about 2 million distinct CDR3 sequences in the sample; roughly 52% occur only once, and approximately 2.1% lies in the top ten. This sequence joins TRBV3-1 and TRBJ2-4; the match to TRBD2 covers 13 bases. The DNA end is a closer match to TRBJ2-7, so the J assignment may be wrong. Sequencing was carried out using blood. The TCR comes from a middle-aged woman in good health. The CDR3 DNA is TGTGCCACCTCCGCGGGACTAGCGGGATCCTACGAGCAGTACTTC. This encodes CATSAGLAGSYEQYF.